Listed below are T cell receptor beta chains from one sample, sequenced in a study of blood T cell repertoires in COVID-19. The repertoire was sequenced with immunoSEQ multiplex PCR; TCRdb's copy has only in-frame clones and lacks some. Among 150,000 to 200,000 clones listed, approximately 86% were seen once. The sequenced sample was peripheral blood. The source is a man in his sixties with acute or convalescent COVID-19. Each CDR3 is given without its conserved first and last residue. Each record gives: J gene, V gene, CDR3 protein.

TRBJ2-5 TRBV11-3 ASSGGREASQETQY
TRBJ1-4 TRBV7-6 ASSPGPTGVIGKLF
TRBJ2-1 TRBV7-3 ASSLRGWQDEQF
TRBJ2-1 TRBV10-3 AISDVGEYNEQF
TRBJ1-4 TRBV30 AWAPLREKLF
TRBJ1-6 TRBV30 AWAWTGGNSPLH
TRBJ1-5 TRBV19 ATSSGAGGNQPQH
TRBJ1-1 TRBV7-8 ASSLTRAATEAF
TRBJ2-5 TRBV2 ASRPGLGTQY
TRBJ2-1 TRBV6-5 ASSYVGRDEQF
TRBJ1-1 TRBV11-2 ASSSLRGGGEAF
TRBJ2-1 TRBV30 AWKGYYNEQF
TRBJ2-3 TRBV6-2/TRBV6-3 ASSYRVSTDTQY
TRBJ1-2 TRBV6-4 ASSDSPTGRYT
TRBJ2-1 TRBV10-2 ASSEGSGRGNEQF
TRBJ2-2 TRBV3-1/TRBV3-2 ASSQLRGELF
TRBJ2-5 TRBV9 ASSVAGTALETQY
TRBJ1-6 TRBV5-1 ASSGETGAPINSPLH
TRBJ1-2 TRBV11-2 ASSGRLRNYGYT
TRBJ1-2 TRBV7-9 ASSPRDRGYGYT
TRBJ1-5 TRBV19 ASSIPRAGFNQPQH
TRBJ2-3 TRBV2 ASRVSGQGSDTQY
TRBJ1-2 TRBV28 ASTSGTPDYGYT
TRBJ1-1 TRBV27 ASSLSFGTGNEHTEAF
TRBJ2-2 TRBV19 ASSSLTGELF
TRBJ1-1 TRBV11-2 ASSLEARMNTEAF
TRBJ1-6 TRBV7-9 ASSLAGTGLNSPLH
TRBJ1-4 TRBV28 ASSLSRQGTNEKLF
TRBJ1-1 TRBV5-1 ASSSDPDSTEAF
TRBJ1-2 TRBV29-1 SVKKQGADGYT
TRBJ2-7 TRBV30 AWSVPGDEQY
TRBJ2-7 TRBV5-4 ASSSVGGRVNEQY
TRBJ2-3 TRBV5-1 ASSFGLAGSTDTQY
TRBJ1-4 TRBV28 ASRPPGQAFEKLF
TRBJ2-1 TRBV5-5 ASSLLADFYNEQF
TRBJ2-5 TRBV2 ATGQSQETQY
TRBJ1-2 TRBV18 ASSPLAGTMATT
TRBJ2-1 TRBV6-1 ASSEEFSGAPWGEQF
TRBJ2-7 TRBV28 ASRTRYLTSGRAGEQY
TRBJ2-7 TRBV2 ASSLQGSYEQY
TRBJ1-2 TRBV6-5 ASSYGQGLYGYT
TRBJ1-6 TRBV19 ASSRDRNNSPLH
TRBJ2-1 TRBV5-1 ASSPGVGAQTSSYNEQF
TRBJ2-6 TRBV4-1 ASSQGGQTLSGANVLT
TRBJ2-1 TRBV3-1/TRBV3-2 ASSRETSGYNEQF
TRBJ2-5 TRBV6-1 ASSDPRSYQETQY
TRBJ2-7 TRBV7-9 ASSSTSYEQY
TRBJ2-1 TRBV5-4 ASSLVSGKSYNEQF
TRBJ1-1 TRBV27 ASSREPAGDTEAF
TRBJ2-3 TRBV5-4 ASSDGRTSSTDTQY
TRBJ2-3 TRBV28 ASSSTGTPPFMLDTQY
TRBJ2-1 TRBV2 ASNTIRGRGYNEQF
TRBJ2-1 TRBV7-9 ASSLRSSYNEQF
TRBJ1-6 TRBV28 ASTPSGGGSGVG
TRBJ1-2 TRBV5-1 ASSSGQGASSDGYT